This T cell receptor beta chain was found in a study of Tregs in tolerant kidney transplant recipients. Produced via immunoSEQ multiplex PCR; TCRdb's table is partial and in-frame only. The sample has 60,000 to 65,000 clones, more than 95% seen once. Unmatched junction bases numbered 5, after V lost 4 bases and J lost 10 bases. Germline CDR1 is SGHRS and CDR2 is YFSETQ. The CDR3 has 14 residues. The receptor's source is a human donor who received a combined kidney and bone marrow transplant. The material was Tregs from blood, obtained before the transplant. This chain connects TRBV5-1 to TRBJ1-6, with TRBD1 matching 10 bases. The DNA of the CDR3 is TGCGCCAGCAGCAAGGGACAGGGGAACTCACCCCTCCACTTT. Encoded protein: CASSKGQGNSPLHF.